This T cell receptor (beta chain) was observed in a study of T cell repertoires in cytomegalovirus infection. Deletions cut 2 bases from V and 0 bases from J, with 14 bases between. Germline V gives CDR1 SEHNR, CDR2 FQNEAQ (reference sequence). CDR3 size: 17 residues. TCRdb passed the reads through MiXCR, listing each CDR3 protein once. The sample lists about 400,000 distinct CDR3 sequences, roughly 18% occurring once. Only a few counts were recorded for this clonotype. The gene calls are TRBV7-9 and TRBJ1-5, with D possibly TRBD1 on 5 matching bases. This receptor was obtained from a human donor in good health (CMV status not recorded). Some clones in this sample may be carry-over from other donors' samples. The specimen sequenced was PBMCs. The CDR3 region is CASSLWGSGNSNQPQHF. The CDR3 nucleotides are TGTGCCAGCAGCTTATGGGGGTCGGGGAATAGCAATCAGCCCCAGCATTTT.